This T cell receptor (beta chain) emerged from a study of CD8 T cells in Susac syndrome. Overall study results and limits: The study admitted that it had a relatively small number of individuals in its TCR sequencing and HLA analysis.

Roughly 0.45 to 1 ug RNA was reverse transcribed with random hexamers. The CDR3 of TCR beta was amplified by immunoSEQ multiplex PCR across 54 Vbeta and 13 Jbeta. TCRdb independently ran MiXCR on the immunoSEQ multiplex PCR reads; one entry per CDR3 protein. Among roughly 200,000 distinct CDR3 sequences listed, roughly 94% were seen once. Regarding this clonotype: As yet, its antigen is unknown.

Sequencing targeted TCR beta in T cells from blood (CD8+ and CD4+). Negative isolation was used for CD8+ and CD4+ T cells, and FACS enrichment was applied to TEMRA cells. The CDR3 sequence is 13 residues long. The V end lost 0 bases, the J end lost 6 bases, and 12 bases lay between the germline ends. Germline-derived CDR1 and CDR2 are GTSNPN and SVGIG (reference sequence). Sequences were obtained from CD4+ T cells from PBMCs. The rearrangement joins TRBV30 to TRBJ2-7; no firm D call. The sequence was obtained from a human donor with multiple sclerosis. This CDR3 reads CAWSVRQPGEQYF. CDR3 nucleotides: TGTGCCTGGAGTGTCCGGCAGCCCGGCGAGCAGTACTTC. Filled out from reference TRBV30 and TRBJ2-7, the complete variable domain reads SQTIHQWPATLVQPVGSPLSLECTVEGTSNPNLYWYRQAAGRGLQLLFYSVGIGQISSEVPQNLSASRPQDRQFILSSKKLLLSDSGFYLCAWSVRQPGEQYFGPGTRLTVT.